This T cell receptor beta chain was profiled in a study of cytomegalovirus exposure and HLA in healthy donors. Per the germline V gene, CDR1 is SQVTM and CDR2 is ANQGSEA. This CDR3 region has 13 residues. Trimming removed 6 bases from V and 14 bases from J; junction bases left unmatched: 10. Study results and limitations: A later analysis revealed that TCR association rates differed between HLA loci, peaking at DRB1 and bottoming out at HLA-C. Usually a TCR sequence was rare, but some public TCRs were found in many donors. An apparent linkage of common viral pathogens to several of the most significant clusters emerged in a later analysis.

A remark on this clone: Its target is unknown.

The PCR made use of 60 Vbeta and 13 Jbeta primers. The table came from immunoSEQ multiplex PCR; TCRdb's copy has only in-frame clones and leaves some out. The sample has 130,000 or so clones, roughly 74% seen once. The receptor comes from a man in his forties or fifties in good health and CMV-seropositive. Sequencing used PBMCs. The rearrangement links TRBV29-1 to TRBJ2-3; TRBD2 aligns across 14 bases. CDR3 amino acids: CSVDPGLAGERYF. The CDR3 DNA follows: TGCAGCGTCGACCCGGGACTAGCGGGAGAAAGGTATTTT.